This TCR beta chain was captured in a study of CD8 T cells in ankylosing spondylitis. This clonotype was observed many times. Antigen specificity is unknown. Trimming cost V 2 bases and J 3 bases, with 11 bases left between them. Per germline, CDR1 SGHTA and CDR2 FQGNSA. CDR3 length: 15 amino acids. Quantitative 5'-RACE with molecular barcodes was used to make the TCR beta libraries. Each CDR3 protein gets one entry after TCRdb re-called the 5' RACE reads with MiXCR. Altogether 200,000 to 300,000 distinct CDR3 sequences are present, about 9.1% being singletons, with the ten largest covering around 7%. Points from the study as a whole: Ankylosing spondylitis blood seemed to carry a telltale TCR beta motif made of fewer than ten highly homologous variants. Some of the motif variants had earlier been found in reactive arthritis patients' fluid and blood. According to the report, clones linked to the disease were significantly enriched in matched synovial fluid samples taken from ankylosing spondylitis patients.

The sequence came from a male donor with ankylosing spondylitis or in good health (not recorded which). V usage is TRBV7-2 and J usage is TRBJ2-1; D ambiguous. The sequenced sample consisted of blood, either unsorted or a sorted T cell fraction (not recorded which). The DNA of the CDR3 is TGTGCCAGCAGCTTATCAGATGTTAGCTACAATGAGCAGTTCTTC. Its protein product is CASSLSDVSYNEQFF.